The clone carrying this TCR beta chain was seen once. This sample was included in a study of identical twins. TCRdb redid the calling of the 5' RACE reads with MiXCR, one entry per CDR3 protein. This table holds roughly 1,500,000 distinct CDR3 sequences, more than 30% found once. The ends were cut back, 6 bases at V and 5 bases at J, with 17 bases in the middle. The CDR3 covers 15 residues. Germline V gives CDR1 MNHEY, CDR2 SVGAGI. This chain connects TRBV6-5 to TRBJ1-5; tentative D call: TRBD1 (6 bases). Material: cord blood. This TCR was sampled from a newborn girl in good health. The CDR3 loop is CASREQGRLDQPQHF. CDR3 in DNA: TGTGCCAGCAGGGAGCAGGGGAGGTTGGATCAGCCCCAGCATTTT.